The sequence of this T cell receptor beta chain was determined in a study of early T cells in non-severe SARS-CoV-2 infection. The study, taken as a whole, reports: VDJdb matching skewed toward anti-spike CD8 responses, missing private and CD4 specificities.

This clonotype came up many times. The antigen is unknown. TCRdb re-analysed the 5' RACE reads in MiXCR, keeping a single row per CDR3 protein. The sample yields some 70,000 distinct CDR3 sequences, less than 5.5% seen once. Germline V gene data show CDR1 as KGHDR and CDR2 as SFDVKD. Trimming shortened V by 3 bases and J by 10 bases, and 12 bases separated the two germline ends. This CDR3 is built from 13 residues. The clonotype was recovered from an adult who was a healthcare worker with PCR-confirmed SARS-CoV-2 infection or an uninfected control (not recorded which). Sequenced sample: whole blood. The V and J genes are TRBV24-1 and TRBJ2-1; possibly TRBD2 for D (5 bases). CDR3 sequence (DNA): TGTGCCACCAGTGATACTAGGTTCGGGGAGCAGTTCTTC. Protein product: CATSDTRFGEQFF.